Each of the 18 T cell receptor beta chains below was sequenced from the same sample in a study of molecular identifiers for immune sequencing clone quantification. TCRdb processed the PCR reads anew with MiXCR; each CDR3 protein has one entry. This table has 490,000 or so distinct CDR3 sequences, around 23% appearing once. Sequencing input: naive CD8+ T cells from blood, with Jurkat cell RNA spiked in. Subset noted: FACS-sorted CD8+CD4-CCR7+CD45RA+ naive T cells. These receptors were taken from a human donor in good health. Some libraries in this study had Jurkat cell RNA spiked in.

This chain uses TRBV25-1 with TRBJ1-1; 7 positions agree with TRBD1. V lost 2 bases to trimming and J lost 6 bases; unmatched junction nucleotides: 15. This CDR3 has 17 residues. Germline CDR1 and CDR2: MGHDK and SYGVNS. Here the CDR3 reads CASSERVLDRESPEAFF. For the CDR3, the DNA is TGTGCCAGCAGTGAAAGGGTACTAGACAGGGAGTCCCCTGAAGCTTTCTTT.

This clonotype occurred many times. The V and J genes are TRBV7-9 and TRBJ2-7; D is ambiguous. Germline V gene lookup returns CDR1 SEHNR and CDR2 FQNEAQ (reference sequence). The CDR3 is made up of 15 amino acids. V was trimmed by 0 bases and J by 2 bases, leaving 11 bases between them. CDR3 protein: CASSLATKYAYEQYF. CDR3 bases: TGTGCCAGCAGCTTAGCTACAAAGTATGCCTACGAGCAGTACTTC. The full variable domain, in which reference TRBV7-9 and TRBJ2-7 provide the parts outside the CDR3, is DTGVSQNPRHKITKRGQNVTFRCDPISEHNRLYWYRQTLGQGPEFLTYFQNEAQLEKSRLLSDRFSAERPKGSFSTLEIQRTEQGDSAMYLCASSLATKYAYEQYFGPGTRLTVT.

The sample holds many counts of this clonotype. The chain recombines TRBV6-6 with TRBJ2-7, with D perhaps matching TRBD2 (6 bases). In germline, CDR1 is MNHNY, CDR2 SVGAGI (reference sequence). The V and J ends lost 8 bases and 6 bases respectively, with 8 bases between them. The CDR3 is 10 amino acids. DNA of the CDR3: TGTGCCAGCCGGGGGACCGAGCAGTACTTC. Protein: CASRGTEQYF.

This clonotype was seen a handful of times. The J gene is TRBJ2-3, the V gene TRBV5-1; D is perhaps TRBD1 (8 bases). Per germline, CDR1 SGHRS and CDR2 YFSETQ. CDR3 size: 16 residues. V was pared by 3 bases and J by 2 bases, with 16 bases between. In DNA, the CDR3 is TGCGCCAGCAGCTCTACAGGGGGGGATTACACAGATACGCAGTATTTT. Its translation is CASSSTGGDYTDTQYF.

The table lists this clonotype with a count of one. V gene TRBV6-5 combines with J gene TRBJ2-7; 8 bases line up with TRBD1. V dropped 6 bases and J dropped 4; count of bases not matched to a gene: 5. Germline lookup yields CDR1 MNHEY and CDR2 SVGAGI. The CDR3 is 13 residues long. The CDR3 region is CASRSRGRYEQYF. In DNA form, the CDR3 reads TGTGCCAGCAGGTCCAGGGGGCGGTACGAGCAGTACTTC.

This clonotype was seen repeatedly, ten times or more. This chain uses TRBV25-1 with TRBJ2-7, with D tentatively TRBD1 or TRBD2 (6 bases each). CDR1 and CDR2 from the germline V gene are MGHDK and SYGVNS. The CDR3 runs 17 residues. The V end was cut by 3 bases, the J end by 5 bases, with 23 bases between. The CDR3 coding sequence is TGTGCCAGCAGTGACCATAGGCGACAGGCGGGGATCCACGAGCAGTACTTC. It codes for CASSDHRRQAGIHEQYF.

For this clonotype: A much larger clone differs from this one at a single base, so this may be a read error. The V and J genes are TRBV5-4 and TRBJ2-1; unclear D gene. This CDR3 is built from 12 residues. The V gene's germline CDR1 is SGHNT and CDR2 YYREEE (reference sequence). The V end lost 4 bases, the J end lost 12 bases, and 14 bases lay between the germline ends. The CDR3 coding sequence is TGTGCCAGCAGCCAAGTCCCAGGTGGGCAGTTCTTC. The encoded protein is CASSQVPGGQFF. The variable domain in full, completed from reference TRBV5-4 and TRBJ2-1, reads ETGVTQSPTHLIKTRGQQVTLRCSSQSGHNTVSWYQQALGQGPQFIFQYYREEENGRGNFPPRFSGLQFPNYSSELNVNALELDDSALYLCASSQVPGGQFFGPGTRLTVL.

The chain is built from TRBV6-2 or TRBV6-3 and TRBJ2-2; D gene uncertain. Germline values: CDR1 MNHEY, CDR2 SVGEGT. V lost 4 bases and J 2 bases, leaving 26 bases between the germline ends. The CDR3 is 20 amino acids. The CDR3 is CASSSLLSIAHTPNTGELFF. The CDR3 DNA reads TGTGCCAGCAGTTCCCTCCTCTCGATAGCTCACACCCCAAACACCGGGGAGCTGTTTTTT.

The V call is TRBV25-1, the J call TRBJ2-5; the D gene is possibly TRBD2 (5 bases). V was pared by 2 bases and J by 5 bases, with 15 bases between. This CDR3 comprises 15 residues. CDR1 and CDR2 (germline): MGHDK, SYGVNS. Here the CDR3 reads CASSEKRVQWETQYF. The CDR3 DNA follows: TGTGCCAGCAGTGAAAAGAGGGTGCAATGGGAGACCCAGTACTTC.

CDR3 in amino acids: CASSQEWSGGDQPQHF. The CDR3 DNA reads as TGCGCCAGCAGCCAAGAGTGGTCAGGTGGAGATCAGCCCCAGCATTTT. The chain has TRBV4-3 and TRBJ1-5, with D unclear. This CDR3 has 16 amino acids. Germline CDR1 reads LGHNA; CDR2 reads YSLEER. Trimming stripped 0 bases from V and 5 bases from J, with 14 bases between.

The gene calls are TRBV30 and TRBJ2-1; TRBD2 aligns across 11 bases. The trim removed 0 bases at V and 9 bases at J, leaving 1 base unmatched. CDR1 and CDR2 (germline): GTSNPN, SVGIG (reference sequence). The CDR3 is made up of 13 amino acids. CDR3 loop: CAWSVLAGVEQFF. Here the CDR3 DNA reads TGTGCCTGGAGTGTACTAGCGGGAGTTGAGCAGTTCTTC.

CDR3 residues: CASSLVGPGSGELFF. CDR3 in DNA: TGTGCCAGCAGCTTAGTAGGGCCAGGGTCCGGGGAGCTGTTTTTT. This chain uses TRBV7-2 with TRBJ2-2, with a tentative D call TRBD1 (5 bases). The V end lost 1 base, the J end lost 6 bases, and 12 bases lay between the germline ends. This CDR3 spans 15 amino acids. Germline loops: CDR1 SGHTA, CDR2 FQGNSA.

The V call is TRBV10-1, the J call TRBJ2-3, with 9 positions matching TRBD2. This CDR3 has 17 amino acids. Germline lookup yields CDR1 WNHNN and CDR2 SYGVQD (reference sequence). V trimming: 4 bases; J trimming: 0 bases; junction bases outside the gene matches: 8. CDR3 protein: CASSGDLAGGSTDTQYF. The CDR3 DNA reads TGCGCCAGCAGTGGTGACTTGGCGGGGGGGAGCACAGATACGCAGTATTTT.

This clonotype has just a few counts. The chain combines TRBV27 with TRBJ1-2; D gene ambiguous. The CDR3 spans 13 residues. The V and J ends lost 4 bases and 1 base respectively, with 7 bases between them. CDR1 and CDR2 (germline): MNHEY, SMNVEV (reference sequence). The CDR3 loop is CASSSGSNYGYTF. CDR3 DNA: TGTGCCAGCAGTTCAGGCAGTAACTATGGCTACACCTTC.

This clonotype showed up just a few times. V and J are TRBV12-3 or TRBV12-4 and TRBJ2-5, with 12 bases that match TRBD2. This CDR3 spans 15 amino acids. The ends lost 6 bases at V and 5 bases at J; junction bases unmatched: 7. The CDR3 nucleotides read TGTGCCAGCAGACTCCGACTAGCGGGGGCTGAGACCCAGTACTTC. Translation: CASRLRLAGAETQYF.

This clonotype was seen only a few times. V and J are TRBV20-1 and TRBJ2-1; 10 nucleotides agree with TRBD2. J lost 1 base, V lost 0 bases, and 12 bases had no gene match. The CDR3 has 19 amino acids. CDR1 and CDR2 from the germline V gene are DFQATT and SNEGSKA (reference sequence). DNA for the CDR3: TGCAGTGCTAGAGATACAGCGGGAGGGCCTTACGTATCCTACAATGAGCAGTTCTTC. As protein: CSARDTAGGPYVSYNEQFF.

This clonotype came up many times. The chain has TRBV10-3 and TRBJ1-1; D remains unclear. This CDR3 contains 11 residues. V gave up 7 bases and J gave up 4 bases, with 7 bases separating them. CDR1 and CDR2 from the germline V gene are ENHRY and SYGVKD. The DNA for the CDR3 is TGTGCCATCAATAGCGGCACTGAAGCTTTCTTT. Its protein is CAINSGTEAFF.

The V call is TRBV27, the J call TRBJ2-1; maybe TRBD1 (5 bases). There are 17 residues in the CDR3. V was trimmed by 6 bases and J by 0 bases, leaving 18 bases between them. Per germline, CDR1 MNHEY and CDR2 SMNVEV (reference sequence). In DNA form, the CDR3 reads TGTGCCAGCAGCCCTTGGGGCACCTCGAGCTCCTACAATGAGCAGTTCTTC. Translation gives CASSPWGTSSSYNEQFF.